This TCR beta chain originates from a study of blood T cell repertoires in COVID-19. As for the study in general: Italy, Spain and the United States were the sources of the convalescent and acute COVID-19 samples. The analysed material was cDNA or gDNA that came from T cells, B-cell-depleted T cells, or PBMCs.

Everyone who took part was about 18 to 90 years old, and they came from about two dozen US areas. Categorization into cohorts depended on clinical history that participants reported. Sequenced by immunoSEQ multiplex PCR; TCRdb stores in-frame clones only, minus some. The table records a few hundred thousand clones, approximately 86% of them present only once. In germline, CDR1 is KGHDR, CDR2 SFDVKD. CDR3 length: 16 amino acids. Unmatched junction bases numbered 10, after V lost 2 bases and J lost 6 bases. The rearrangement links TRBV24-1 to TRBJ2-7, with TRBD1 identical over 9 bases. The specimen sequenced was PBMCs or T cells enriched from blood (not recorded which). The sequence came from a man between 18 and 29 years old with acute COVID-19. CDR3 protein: CATSDSKRTGASEQYF. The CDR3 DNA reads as TGTGCCACCAGTGATTCAAAAAGGACAGGGGCCTCCGAGCAGTACTTC.